One and the same sample provided the 21 T cell receptor beta chains below, sequenced in a study of cytomegalovirus exposure and HLA in healthy donors. The PCR had 60 Vbeta and 13 Jbeta primers. Profiling relied on immunoSEQ multiplex PCR, and the TCRdb table lists in-frame clones only, not all of them. The table shows a few hundred thousand clones, with 60% to 80% occurring only once. Sequencing was done on a sample of PBMCs. The receptors were gathered from a man between 18 and 29 years old in good health and CMV-seronegative.

The CDR3 loop is CASSFPDRMIYEQYF. CDR3 sequence (DNA): TGTGCCAGCAGCTTCCCGGACAGAATGATCTACGAGCAGTACTTC. The chain links TRBV7-2 to TRBJ2-7; a weak D match, TRBD1 (6 bases). Trimming took 3 bases from V and 3 from J, leaving 15 bases between them. Germline CDR1 is SGHTA and CDR2 is FQGNSA. The CDR3 has 15 amino acids.

This clone has only one observation. This chain joins TRBV29-1 and TRBJ2-5; no reliable D call. The V gene's germline CDR1 is SQVTM and CDR2 ANQGSEA. The V and J ends lost 5 bases and 2 bases respectively, with 12 bases between them. This CDR3 contains 13 residues. This chain's CDR3 is CSVSSQLQETQYF. CDR3 nucleotide sequence: TGCAGCGTTAGCTCACAGTTACAAGAGACCCAGTACTTC.

The chain combines TRBV4-3 with TRBJ2-3, with TRBD2 identical over 7 bases. Germline CDR1 LGHNA, CDR2 YSLEER. After removal of 0 bases from V and 2 bases from J, the junction contained 5 bases not matched to a gene. The CDR3 covers 16 residues. The CDR3 is CASSQDSTSNTDTQYF. CDR3 DNA sequence: TGCGCCAGCAGCCAAGATTCGACTAGCAACACAGATACGCAGTATTTT.

This chain uses TRBV29-1 with TRBJ2-7, with TRBD1 as a possible D gene (5 bases). Germline lookup yields CDR1 SQVTM and CDR2 ANQGSEA. V lost 5 bases to trimming and J lost 6 bases, with 11 bases between them. The CDR3 covers 11 residues. The CDR3 bases are TGCAGCGTTAAACAGGTGGCCGAGCAGTACTTC. It yields the protein CSVKQVAEQYF.

This rearrangement joins TRBV19 to TRBJ2-1; D unclear. The CDR3 runs 12 residues. Germline assignment: CDR1 LNHDA and CDR2 SQIVND (reference sequence). The CDR3 spells CVTRGGYNEQFF. The CDR3 region has the DNA TGTGTCACCCGAGGTGGCTACAATGAGCAGTTCTTC.

J is TRBJ1-5 and V is TRBV28, with 8 bases aligning to TRBD1. V shed 4 bases, J shed 0 bases, and the junction held 8 bases outside the gene matches. This CDR3 has 17 residues. Germline assignment: CDR1 MDHEN and CDR2 SYDVKM. This CDR3 reads CASSSGTGDYSNQPQHF. The CDR3, as DNA: TGTGCCAGCAGTTCGGGGACAGGTGATTATAGCAATCAGCCCCAGCATTTT. The whole variable domain, filled in from reference TRBV28 and TRBJ1-5, reads DVKVTQSSRYLVKRTGEKVFLECVQDMDHENMFWYRQDPGLGLRLIYFSYDVKMKEKGDIPEGYSVSREKKERFSLILESASTNQTSMYLCASSSGTGDYSNQPQHFGDGTRLSIL.

The chain joins TRBV21-1 to TRBJ1-2. TRBV21-1 is annotated as a pseudogene. The CDR3 extends over 12 amino acids. CDR3: CASPIGGRSYTF. DNA for the CDR3: TGTGCCAGCCCTATCGGGGGGAGAAGCTACACCTTC.

The rearrangement joins TRBV27 to TRBJ1-1, with 7 positions matching TRBD1. This CDR3 is built from 13 residues. The germline CDR1 and CDR2 sequences are MNHEY and SMNVEV (reference sequence). The J segment lost 5 bases and the V segment lost 7 bases, leaving 7 bases of the junction unmatched. The CDR3 protein is CASNDRVGTEAFF. Written as DNA, the CDR3 is TGTGCCAGCAACGACAGGGTTGGGACTGAAGCTTTCTTT.

The chain is built from TRBV25-1 and TRBJ2-4; TRBD1 might be the D (6 bases). Germline lookup yields CDR1 MGHDK and CDR2 SYGVNS. Trimming shortened V by 0 bases and J by 15 bases, and 15 bases separated the two germline ends. The CDR3 sequence is 13 residues long. CDR3 in DNA: TGTGCCAGCAGTGAATATAGGGACACGGTATGGTACTTC. Translation: CASSEYRDTVWYF. Variable domain in full (rest from reference TRBV25-1 and TRBJ2-4): EADIYQTPRYLVIGTGKKITLECSQTMGHDKMYWYQQDPGMELHLIHYSYGVNSTEKGDLSSESTVSRIRTEHFPLTLESARPSHTSQYLCASSEYRDTVWYFGAGTRLSVL.

This clone occurred a few times. The rearrangement links TRBV28 to TRBJ2-2; 9 bases fit TRBD1. Germline assignment: CDR1 MDHEN and CDR2 SYDVKM. CDR3 size: 16 residues. With V trimmed by 1 base and J by 6 bases, 6 bases remained unmatched. CDR3 in amino acids: CASSLLGTGLAGELFF. The CDR3 DNA reads TGTGCCAGCAGTTTATTAGGGACAGGGCTCGCCGGGGAGCTGTTTTTT.

The V gene is TRBV6-1, the J gene TRBJ2-7, with a possible D match to TRBD1 (6 bases). The length of the CDR3 is 13 residues. CDR1 is MNHNS and CDR2 is SASEGT in the germline V gene. Trimming shortened V by 5 bases and J by 5 bases, and 13 bases separated the two germline ends. For the CDR3, the DNA is TGTGCCAGCAGTTTACTACAGGGTGACGAGCAGTACTTC. Protein: CASSLLQGDEQYF.

V gene TRBV14 combines with J gene TRBJ2-7; D remains unclear. V was shortened by 4 bases and J by 5 bases, with 15 bases between the two germline ends. The CDR3 length is 14 residues. Looked up from germline, CDR1 is SGHDN and CDR2 is FVKESK. This chain's CDR3 is CASSRPWQVHEQYF. In nucleotides, the CDR3 is TGTGCCAGCAGCCGACCGTGGCAGGTCCACGAGCAGTACTTC. Using reference TRBV14 and TRBJ2-7 for the parts outside the CDR3, the full variable domain is EAGVTQFPSHSVIEKGQTVTLRCDPISGHDNLYWYRRVMGKEIKFLLHFVKESKQDESGMPNNRFLAERTGGTYSTLKVQPAELEDSGVYFCASSRPWQVHEQYFGPGTRLTVT.

The J gene is TRBJ2-7, the V gene TRBV2, with a tentative D call TRBD1 (7 bases). CDR1 and CDR2 from the germline V gene are SNHLY and FYNNEI. The V and J ends lost 6 bases and 0 bases respectively, with 12 bases between them. The CDR3 extends over 14 amino acids. The CDR3 reads CASRRGDSSYEQYF. The CDR3 DNA sequence: TGTGCCAGCAGGAGGGGGGACAGCTCCTACGAGCAGTACTTC.

The V gene is TRBV5-4, the J gene TRBJ2-1; 14 bases fit TRBD2. CDR3 size: 19 residues. V dropped 4 bases and J dropped 4; count of bases not matched to a gene: 13. Germline loops: CDR1 SGHNT, CDR2 YYREEE (reference sequence). The CDR3 loop reads CASSLDLGLAGETYNEQFF. The CDR3 nucleotides are TGTGCCAGCAGCCTTGACCTGGGACTAGCGGGAGAGACGTACAATGAGCAGTTCTTC.

This clone appeared a few times. The rearrangement uses TRBV29-1 and TRBJ2-1, with 15 bases matching TRBD2. V lost 4 bases to trimming and J lost 5 bases; unmatched junction nucleotides: 12. Germline V gene lookup returns CDR1 SQVTM and CDR2 ANQGSEA. This CDR3 has 18 residues. The CDR3 here is CSVVSGLAGGTFNNEQFF. CDR3 in DNA: TGCAGCGTTGTGTCAGGACTAGCGGGGGGGACTTTTAACAATGAGCAGTTCTTC.

The V gene is TRBV7-6, the J gene TRBJ2-3; TRBD1 might be the D (6 bases). Trimming removed 1 base at V and 2 bases at J, with 10 bases between. The CDR3 consists of 15 residues. Per the germline V gene, CDR1 is SGHVS and CDR2 is FNYEAQ. The CDR3 nucleotides are TGTGCCAGCAGCTTAGGACAGGCAATCACAGATACGCAGTATTTT. It encodes CASSLGQAITDTQYF. Full variable domain (rest looked up from reference TRBV7-6 and TRBJ2-3): GAGVSQSPRYKVTKRGQDVALRCDPISGHVSLYWYRQALGQGPEFLTYFNYEAQQDKSGLPNDRFSAERPEGSISTLTIQRTEQRDSAMYRCASSLGQAITDTQYFGPGTRLTVL.

The chain combines TRBV19 with TRBJ2-1; tentatively, D is TRBD2 (6 bases). The V and J ends lost 2 bases and 0 bases respectively, with 8 bases between them. CDR3 length: 15 amino acids. Per the germline V gene, CDR1 is LNHDA and CDR2 is SQIVND (reference sequence). CDR3 residues: CASSITGGSYNEQFF. Here the CDR3 DNA reads TGTGCCAGTAGTATAACCGGGGGCTCCTACAATGAGCAGTTCTTC.

The chain recombines TRBV30 with TRBJ2-3, with D possibly TRBD2 on 6 matching bases. Germline V gene data show CDR1 as GTSNPN and CDR2 as SVGIG (reference sequence). This CDR3 comprises 17 residues. V lost 3 bases, J lost 1 base, and 20 bases lay in between. CDR3 nucleotides: TGTGCCTGGAGCCCCCTAGGGACTGGGTTGGGCACAGATACGCAGTATTTT. It yields the protein CAWSPLGTGLGTDTQYF.

The chain carries TRBV7-6 and TRBJ2-3; 16 positions match TRBD2. The CDR3 is made up of 16 amino acids. V was clipped by 3 bases and J by 6 bases; unmatched bases: 3. CDR1 is SGHVS and CDR2 is FNYEAQ in the germline V gene. CDR3 sequence: CASSLGTSGGEDTQYF. In nucleotides, the CDR3 is TGTGCCAGCAGCTTGGGGACTAGCGGGGGGGAGGATACGCAGTATTTT.

The chain links TRBV25-1 to TRBJ1-1; TRBD1 might be the D (6 bases). This CDR3 has 16 amino acids. The germline V and J ends were trimmed by 8 bases and 1 base, with 20 bases remaining between them. Per the germline V gene, CDR1 is MGHDK and CDR2 is SYGVNS. The DNA of the CDR3 is TGTGCCAGCCATGGGCTACAGGGACAAGCGAACACTGAAGCTTTCTTT. This codes for CASHGLQGQANTEAFF.

This clone was detected only once. The same CDR3 arises from other DNA sequences in this sample as well. V gene TRBV5-1 combines with J gene TRBJ1-5; TRBD1 is a possible D gene (5 bases). V was cut by 3 bases and J by 3 bases, with 13 bases left in between. CDR3 length: 15 amino acids. The V gene's germline CDR1 is SGHRS and CDR2 YFSETQ. CDR3 region: CASSYSGGSNQPQHF. The CDR3 DNA reads as TGCGCCAGCAGCTATTCCGGGGGATCCAATCAGCCCCAGCATTTT.